This T cell receptor (beta chain) was retrieved from a study of cytomegalovirus exposure and HLA in healthy donors. Notes on the study in general: In a later analysis, common viral pathogens appeared linked to several of the most significant clusters.

This CDR3 spans 15 amino acids. V lost 2 bases to trimming and J lost 4 bases; unmatched junction nucleotides: 5. Germline V CDR1 and CDR2: SGHRS, YFSETQ. While unrecorded immune exposures were likely, the donors were nominally healthy when sampled. Use of 60 Vbeta and 13 Jbeta primers characterized the PCR. Sequencing was performed with immunoSEQ multiplex PCR; in TCRdb, only in-frame clones are kept and a portion is missing. Here the sample spans nearly 80,000 clones, over 70% being singletons. Worth noting for this clone: The target antigen is unknown.

Sequenced input: PBMCs. The TCR originated in a woman aged 40 to 55 in good health and CMV-seropositive. The V and J genes are TRBV5-1 and TRBJ2-3; 9 nucleotides match TRBD2. The CDR3 region is CASSFAGGPADTQYF. The CDR3 bases are TGCGCCAGCAGCTTTGCGGGGGGGCCGGCAGATACGCAGTATTTT.